This T cell receptor (beta chain) was retrieved from a study of cytomegalovirus exposure and HLA in healthy donors. Study background: Among about 400 genotyped donors, roughly 81% fell in the Caucasian-associated ancestry cluster. Regarding the study as a whole: Reportedly, fewer N-insertions than the approximately 680-donor mean appeared in an Asian-associated ancestry cluster in a later analysis. Across donors, presence/absence analyses took sequencing depth to be roughly uniform.

Concerning this clone: The antigen remains undetermined.

The PCR contained 60 Vbeta and 13 Jbeta primers. Authors' data handling: Roughly 12 million shared chains were among about 80 million unique TCR beta chains counted in a later analysis. Produced via immunoSEQ multiplex PCR; TCRdb's table is partial and in-frame only. V and J calls plus clone size are reproduced from that table; the DNA served to infer D and trimming. The sample includes under 100,000 clones, about 60% of them seen just once. This receptor was identified in a woman aged 40 to 50 in good health and CMV-seropositive. The sequenced sample was PBMCs.

CDR3 DNA: TGTGCCAGCAACAAATTATCCCCGGGACTACTTCAGTTCTTC. Translation: CASNKLSPGLLQFF. The chain is built from TRBV5-6 and TRBJ2-1, with TRBD2 identical over 7 bases. The CDR3 has 14 amino acids. Germline V gene lookup returns CDR1 SGHDT and CDR2 YYEEEE. J lost 13 bases, V lost 6 bases, and 16 bases had no gene match.